Presented here are 10 T cell receptor beta chains from one specimen sequenced in a study of blood T cell repertoires in COVID-19 (dated by TCRdb to the early 2020s). Library preparation was by the immunoSEQ multiplex PCR assay. TCRdb retrieved this table from immuneACCESS and kept in-frame rearrangements only. Not all clones are present; in checked studies, unresolved V genes account for under half, and no reason is known for the remainder. The sample table records some 120,000 clones; approximately 74% of these occur just once. Together, the top ten hold around 6.2% of the sample. Sequences were obtained from peripheral blood. These receptors originate from a man older than 75 with COVID-19, enrolled during active disease.

The J gene is TRBJ2-7, the V gene TRBV6-2 or TRBV6-3; 11 bases match TRBD2. V dropped 4 bases and J dropped 0; count of bases not matched to a gene: 5. Germline CDR1 MNHEY, CDR2 SVGEGT. The CDR3 sequence is 16 residues long. This CDR3 reads CASSSETSGTSYEQYF. The CDR3 region has the DNA TGTGCCAGCAGTTCAGAGACTAGCGGGACCTCCTACGAGCAGTACTTC.

The chain is built from TRBV27 and TRBJ2-1; D unresolved. Germline V gene sequence: CDR1 MNHEY, CDR2 SMNVEV (reference sequence). The CDR3 has 11 residues. Trimming removed 3 bases from V and 10 bases from J, with 7 bases in between. This CDR3 reads CASSFGQEQFF. The CDR3 DNA reads TGTGCCAGCAGTTTTGGGCAGGAGCAGTTCTTC.

The J gene is TRBJ2-3, the V gene TRBV3-1 (or the pseudogene TRBV3-2), with TRBD2 matching 10 bases. The V gene end was trimmed by 4 bases and the J gene end by 5 bases; junction bases not matched to a gene: 6. Per germline, CDR1 LGHDT and CDR2 YNNKEL (reference sequence). The CDR3 spans 15 residues. The CDR3 DNA reads as TGTGCCAGCAGCCGTGCTTCTAGCGGGAGAGATACGCAGTATTTT. Its protein product is CASSRASSGRDTQYF.

This clone occurred a few times. The J gene is TRBJ1-2, the V gene TRBV5-3; TRBD1 aligns across 7 bases. TRBV5-3 is annotated as an ORF whose role is uncertain. The CDR3 runs to 16 residues. V shed 6 bases, J shed 3 bases, and the junction held 14 bases outside the gene matches. This CDR3 is CARNPLGRGLDYGYTF. CDR3 nucleotide sequence: TGTGCCAGAAACCCCCTCGGTAGGGGGCTGGACTATGGCTACACCTTC.

The genes are TRBV20-1 and TRBJ2-7; D could derive from TRBD1 or TRBD2 (7 bases each). CDR1 is DFQATT and CDR2 is SNEGSKA in the germline V gene (reference sequence). The CDR3 is 14 residues long. Trimming took off 4 bases at V and 4 bases at J, with 17 bases between the two ends. The CDR3 coding sequence is TGCAGTGCTATTGACAGGGCCGGGGGGTACGAGCAGTACTTC. Its protein is CSAIDRAGGYEQYF.

There are a few counts of this clone. The chain uses TRBV2 and TRBJ2-3; TRBD2 might be the D (6 bases). The CDR3 covers 15 residues. Looked up from germline, CDR1 is SNHLY and CDR2 is FYNNEI. With 1 base removed from V and 5 bases from J, the gap between germline ends came to 13 bases. DNA of the CDR3: TGTGCCAGCAGTGAAGGCGGGACCCCCGGAGATACGCAGTATTTT. Its translation is CASSEGGTPGDTQYF.

V gene TRBV19 combines with J gene TRBJ2-3; D gene ambiguous. The CDR3 has 13 amino acids. The V end was cut by 5 bases, the J end by 2 bases, with 8 bases between. The V gene's germline CDR1 is LNHDA and CDR2 SQIVND (reference sequence). For the CDR3, the DNA is TGTGCCAGTAGTGCACATACCACAGATACGCAGTATTTT. It translates to CASSAHTTDTQYF. Drawing the rest from reference TRBV19 and TRBJ2-3, the complete variable domain is DGGITQSPKYLFRKEGQNVTLSCEQNLNHDAMYWYRQDPGQGLRLIYYSQIVNDFQKGDIAEGYSVSREKKESFPLTVTSAQKNPTAFYLCASSAHTTDTQYFGPGTRLTVL.

The V and J genes are TRBV5-5 and TRBJ2-7; 9 positions match TRBD2. This CDR3 comprises 16 residues. Germline CDR1 SGHKS, CDR2 YYEKEE (reference sequence). The ends lost 4 bases at V and 5 bases at J; junction bases unmatched: 13. The DNA for the CDR3 is TGTGCCAGCAGCACGCCACCTAGCGGGGTCGCCGACGAGCAGTACTTC. Its translation is CASSTPPSGVADEQYF.

This chain uses TRBV11-2 with TRBJ2-3, with TRBD2 as a possible D gene (6 bases). The CDR3 sequence is 14 residues long. V shed 4 bases and J shed 1 base, with 9 bases lying between them. Germline V CDR1 and CDR2: SGHAT, FQNNGV. Written as DNA, the CDR3 is TGTGCCAGCAGCTGGGAGGATCGCACAGATACGCAGTATTTT. This sequence encodes CASSWEDRTDTQYF.

The genes are TRBV7-3 and TRBJ2-1; 11 positions agree with TRBD2. V lost 5 bases to trimming and J lost 5 bases; unmatched junction nucleotides: 8. The CDR3 length is 16 residues. Germline V gives CDR1 SGHTA, CDR2 FQGTGA. The chain's CDR3 is CASSPDSGRGHNEQFF. In nucleotides, the CDR3 is TGTGCCAGCAGCCCAGATAGCGGGAGGGGCCACAATGAGCAGTTCTTC.